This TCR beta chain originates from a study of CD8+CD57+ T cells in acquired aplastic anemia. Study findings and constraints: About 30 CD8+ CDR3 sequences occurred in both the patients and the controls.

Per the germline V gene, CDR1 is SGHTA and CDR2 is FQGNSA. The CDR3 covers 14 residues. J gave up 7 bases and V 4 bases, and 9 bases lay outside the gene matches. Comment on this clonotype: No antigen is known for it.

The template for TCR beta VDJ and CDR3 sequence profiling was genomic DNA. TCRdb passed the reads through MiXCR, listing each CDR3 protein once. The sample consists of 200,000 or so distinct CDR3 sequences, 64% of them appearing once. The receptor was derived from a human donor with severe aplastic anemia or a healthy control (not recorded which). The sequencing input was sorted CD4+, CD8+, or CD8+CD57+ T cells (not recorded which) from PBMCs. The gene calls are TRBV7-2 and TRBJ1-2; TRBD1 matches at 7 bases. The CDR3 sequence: CASSSDRVSLGYTF. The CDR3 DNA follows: TGTGCCAGCAGCTCCGACAGGGTTTCACTTGGCTACACCTTC.